Presented here are 30 T cell receptor beta chains from one specimen sequenced in a study of blood T cell repertoires in COVID-19. Assay: immunoSEQ multiplex PCR; the TCRdb copy retains only in-frame clones and omits some. The data show a few hundred thousand clones, approximately 90% seen once. The sequenced material came from PBMCs or T cells enriched from blood (not recorded which). These receptors came from a woman in her forties who had recovered from COVID-19.

The rearrangement uses TRBV4-1 and TRBJ1-5; D gene unclear. The CDR3 is made up of 14 amino acids. Germline CDR1 and CDR2: MGHRA and YSYEKL. V dropped 0 bases and J dropped 5 bases, with 8 bases sitting between them. CDR3 DNA: TGCGCCAGCAGCCAAGATAGAAGAGATCAGCCCCAGCATTTT. Its protein product is CASSQDRRDQPQHF.

CDR3 in amino acids: CSVRTASGNTIYF. CDR3 sequence (DNA): TGCAGCGTCCGGACAGCCTCTGGAAACACCATATATTTT. V usage is TRBV29-1 and J usage is TRBJ1-3; D may be TRBD1 (6 bases). The V gene lost 6 bases and the J gene lost 0 bases, with 9 bases spanning the gap. The CDR3 covers 13 residues. Germline V gene lookup returns CDR1 SQVTM and CDR2 ANQGSEA.

This clone was detected once. V is TRBV10-3 and J is TRBJ1-5, with a tentative D call TRBD1 (6 bases). V lost 6 bases and J 5 bases, leaving 11 bases between the germline ends. The CDR3 runs to 13 residues. Per the germline V gene, CDR1 is ENHRY and CDR2 is SYGVKD. The CDR3 spells CAIRHRVDQPQHF. As DNA, the CDR3 is TGTGCCATCAGACACAGGGTTGATCAGCCCCAGCATTTT.

The chain employs TRBV3-1 (or the pseudogene TRBV3-2) and TRBJ2-7; possibly TRBD2 for D (8 bases). The CDR3 covers 15 residues. Deletions cut 0 bases from V and 7 bases from J, with 16 bases between. Germline CDR1 LGHDT, CDR2 YNNKEL (reference sequence). CDR3 protein: CASSQDIGRGREQYF. As DNA, the CDR3 is TGTGCCAGCAGCCAAGATATCGGGAGGGGGCGTGAGCAGTACTTC.

The V call is TRBV19, the J call TRBJ2-3; 12 bases line up with TRBD2. The CDR3 sequence is 16 residues long. After removal of 5 bases from V and 5 bases from J, the junction contained 8 bases not matched to a gene. The germline V gene has CDR1 LNHDA and CDR2 SQIVND (reference sequence). Written as DNA, the CDR3 is TGTGCCAGTAGTTTACGGACTAGCGGGATGGGAGATACGCAGTATTTT. This encodes CASSLRTSGMGDTQYF.

The rearrangement uses TRBV5-1 and TRBJ2-2; 7 nucleotides match TRBD1. The V gene's germline CDR1 is SGHRS and CDR2 YFSETQ. V shed 2 bases and J 4 bases; nucleotides not matched to a gene: 8. The CDR3 runs 16 residues. CDR3 nucleotide sequence: TGCGCCAGCAGCTTAACCCTTACAGGGGTCACCGGGGAGCTGTTTTTT. Residues: CASSLTLTGVTGELFF.

As regards this clone: Additional DNA sequences in this sample encode the identical CDR3. V and J are TRBV7-9 and TRBJ2-3; 9 nucleotides align to TRBD1. Germline trimming cut 3 bases from V and 3 bases from J; bases unmatched to any gene: 1. The CDR3 length is 14 residues. CDR1 is SEHNR, CDR2 FQNEAQ, per germline (reference sequence). CDR3 coding DNA: TGTGCCAGCAGCTTCGGACAGGGGACAGATACGCAGTATTTT. Translating it yields CASSFGQGTDTQYF.

Written as DNA, the CDR3 is TGTGCCAGCAGCCCGAAAGGGACTGAAGCCTACGAGCAGTACTTC. Protein sequence: CASSPKGTEAYEQYF. V gene TRBV7-9 combines with J gene TRBJ2-7; D possibly corresponds to TRBD2 (6 bases). The germline V gene encodes CDR1 SEHNR and CDR2 FQNEAQ (reference sequence). V was clipped by 5 bases and J by 2 bases, with 16 bases between them. The CDR3 is 15 residues long.

This chain links TRBV3-1 (or the pseudogene TRBV3-2) with TRBJ1-5, with D perhaps TRBD1 (6 bases). The germline gives CDR1 LGHDT, CDR2 YNNKEL (reference sequence). The CDR3 sequence is 13 residues long. Deletions cut 4 bases from V and 6 bases from J, with 10 bases between. CDR3 in amino acids: CASSRRGGQPQHF. CDR3 nucleotides: TGTGCCAGCAGCCGGAGGGGGGGTCAGCCCCAGCATTTT.

This clone was recorded once. The V gene is TRBV29-1, the J gene TRBJ2-7, with 9 bases aligning to TRBD2. J lost 3 bases, V lost 2 bases, and 2 bases had no gene match. Germline V gives CDR1 SQVTM, CDR2 ANQGSEA. This CDR3 region has 13 residues. The CDR3 protein is CSVERLADYEQYF. DNA for the CDR3: TGCAGCGTTGAACGACTAGCGGACTACGAGCAGTACTTC.

The V and J genes are TRBV29-1 and TRBJ1-3; D unclear. V lost 7 bases and J lost 2, with 27 bases in between. Germline-derived CDR1 and CDR2 are SQVTM and ANQGSEA. CDR3 size: 18 residues. Here the CDR3 reads CSATEAGNPLNAGNTIYF. The CDR3 region has the DNA TGCAGCGCCACGGAGGCAGGTAACCCCCTAAACGCTGGAAACACCATATATTTT. The full variable domain, rest sourced from reference TRBV29-1 and TRBJ1-3, is SAVISQKPSRDICQRGTSLTIQCQVDSQVTMMFWYRQQPGQSLTLIATANQGSEATYESGFVIDKFPISRPNLTFSTLTVSNMSPEDSSIYLCSATEAGNPLNAGNTIYFGEGSWLTVV.

This chain connects TRBV18 to TRBJ2-7; D perhaps matches TRBD1 (6 bases). This CDR3 has 15 residues. Germline-derived CDR1 and CDR2 are KGHSH and LQKENI. Trimming cost V 0 bases and J 1 base, with 10 bases left between them. The CDR3 DNA reads TGTGCCAGCTCACCACCGGTGAGGGGGTCCTACGAGCAGTACTTC. Protein sequence: CASSPPVRGSYEQYF.

The count of this clone is one. The V and J genes are TRBV10-3 and TRBJ2-3, with 11 bases aligning to TRBD2. This CDR3 has 15 residues. J gave up 3 bases and V 5 bases, and 4 bases lay outside the gene matches. Germline V gene sequence: CDR1 ENHRY, CDR2 SYGVKD. CDR3 DNA sequence: TGTGCCATCAGTATAGCGGGAGGGCAAACAGATACGCAGTATTTT. Its protein is CAISIAGGQTDTQYF.

The chain carries TRBV5-4 and TRBJ1-1; weak D call: TRBD1 (6 bases). Germline loops: CDR1 SGHNT, CDR2 YYREEE (reference sequence). V gave up 2 bases and J gave up 4 bases, with 24 bases separating them. This CDR3 is built from 18 residues. CDR3 sequence: CASSFGRQVVGSGTEAFF. In DNA form, the CDR3 reads TGTGCCAGCAGCTTTGGTCGACAGGTGGTAGGGTCGGGCACTGAAGCTTTCTTT.

This chain connects TRBV6-5 to TRBJ2-3, with 7 bases identical to TRBD1. Germline loops: CDR1 MNHEY, CDR2 SVGAGI. Germline trimming cut 2 bases from V and 6 bases from J; bases unmatched to any gene: 11. This CDR3 has 16 residues. The DNA for the CDR3 is TGTGCCAGCAGTTACCGGTCGGGACAGACAATTGATACGCAGTATTTT. Protein: CASSYRSGQTIDTQYF.

The CDR3 spells CASSFEDSYEQYF. DNA of the CDR3: TGTGCCAGCAGCTTTGAGGACAGTTACGAGCAGTACTTC. The V call is TRBV7-2, the J call TRBJ2-7, with D tentatively TRBD1 (6 bases). CDR3 size: 13 residues. CDR1 SGHTA and CDR2 FQGNSA come from the germline V gene. The V gene lost 3 bases and the J gene lost 4 bases, with 10 bases spanning the gap.

This clone was found once. The chain links TRBV4-1 to TRBJ1-4; D possibly corresponds to TRBD1 (6 bases). Trimming shortened V by 1 base and J by 0 bases, and 15 bases separated the two germline ends. This CDR3 has 18 residues. CDR1 is MGHRA, CDR2 YSYEKL, per germline. The CDR3 sequence is CASSQGGTRGATNEKLFF. CDR3 nucleotides: TGCGCCAGCAGCCAAGGGGGGACACGCGGTGCAACTAATGAAAAACTGTTTTTT.

This clone has a handful of counts. The rearrangement uses TRBV18 and TRBJ2-2; D gene ambiguous. The V and J ends lost 4 bases and 4 bases respectively, with 10 bases between them. Germline values: CDR1 KGHSH, CDR2 LQKENI. CDR3 length: 14 amino acids. The CDR3 sequence is CASSRERSTGELFF. For the CDR3, the DNA is TGTGCCAGCTCACGCGAGAGGAGCACCGGGGAGCTGTTTTTT.

V and J are TRBV21-1 and TRBJ1-1. TRBV21-1 is marked as a pseudogene. The CDR3 spans 12 residues. CDR3 protein: CASGRAETEAFF. DNA for the CDR3: TGTGCCTCGGGGAGGGCCGAGACTGAAGCTTTCTTT.

The V and J genes are TRBV2 and TRBJ2-5; 8 positions agree with TRBD1. V dropped 5 bases and J dropped 3; count of bases not matched to a gene: 5. Germline loops: CDR1 SNHLY, CDR2 FYNNEI. The CDR3 sequence is 14 residues long. The CDR3 region is CASSRNRGEETQYF. In DNA form, the CDR3 reads TGTGCCAGCAGTCGGAACAGGGGGGAAGAGACCCAGTACTTC.

V is TRBV5-4 and J is TRBJ2-7; D gene ambiguous. The CDR3 covers 14 residues. V gave up 0 bases and J gave up 3 bases, with 10 bases separating them. Germline CDR1 is SGHNT and CDR2 is YYREEE (reference sequence). The CDR3 region is CASSLAGLGYEQYF. The CDR3 DNA reads as TGTGCCAGCAGCTTGGCCGGGTTAGGCTACGAGCAGTACTTC. Using reference TRBV5-4 and TRBJ2-7 for the parts outside the CDR3, the full variable domain is ETGVTQSPTHLIKTRGQQVTLRCSSQSGHNTVSWYQQALGQGPQFIFQYYREEENGRGNFPPRFSGLQFPNYSSELNVNALELDDSALYLCASSLAGLGYEQYFGPGTRLTVT.

CDR3 in amino acids: CASSSTPATNEKLFF. The CDR3 DNA reads as TGCGCCAGCAGCTCGACACCGGCAACTAATGAAAAACTGTTTTTT. This chain joins TRBV4-1 and TRBJ1-4; D unclear. This CDR3 is built from 15 residues. V was clipped by 5 bases and J by 0 bases, with 10 bases between them. Germline CDR1 is MGHRA and CDR2 is YSYEKL.

The CDR3 loop is CASHGLAGAEQYF. The CDR3 nucleotides read TGTGCCAGCCACGGACTAGCGGGAGCCGAGCAGTACTTC. The V and J genes are TRBV19 and TRBJ2-7, with 13 positions matching TRBD2. J lost 6 bases, V lost 9 bases, and 5 bases had no gene match. The CDR3 has 13 amino acids. Germline V gives CDR1 LNHDA, CDR2 SQIVND (reference sequence).

This clone was detected a few times. The chain has TRBV10-3 and TRBJ2-3; 11 bases line up with TRBD2. The CDR3 covers 15 residues. The germline V gene has CDR1 ENHRY and CDR2 SYGVKD. Unmatched junction bases numbered 5, after V lost 6 bases and J lost 3 bases. CDR3 DNA: TGTGCCATCAGGGCTTGGACTAGCGGGACAGATACGCAGTATTTT. Encoded protein: CAIRAWTSGTDTQYF.

The V and J genes are TRBV5-1 and TRBJ1-5, with D maybe TRBD1 (6 bases). The CDR3 covers 15 residues. The germline gives CDR1 SGHRS, CDR2 YFSETQ. Trimming left V 1 base short and J 6 bases short, with 14 bases between. CDR3 bases: TGCGCCAGCAGCTTGTCAGGGGTAACCGGTCAGCCCCAGCATTTT. This gives the protein CASSLSGVTGQPQHF. The full variable domain, rest sourced from reference TRBV5-1 and TRBJ1-5, is KAGVTQTPRYLIKTRGQQVTLSCSPISGHRSVSWYQQTPGQGLQFLFEYFSETQRNKGNFPGRFSGRQFSNSRSEMNVSTLELGDSALYLCASSLSGVTGQPQHFGDGTRLSIL.

J is TRBJ2-4 and V is TRBV10-1, with TRBD2 matching over 8 bases. Germline loops: CDR1 WNHNN, CDR2 SYGVQD (reference sequence). J lost 14 bases, V lost 6 bases, and 9 bases had no gene match. The CDR3 contains 12 residues. The CDR3 region is CASSRVGGEKYF. The CDR3 DNA reads as TGCGCCAGCAGCCGTGTCGGGGGGGAAAAGTACTTC.

The chain joins TRBV18 to TRBJ2-5; 10 bases map to TRBD1. Germline V gene sequence: CDR1 KGHSH, CDR2 LQKENI. CDR3 size: 17 residues. V was pared by 1 base and J by 5 bases, with 10 bases of the junction left unmatched. DNA of the CDR3: TGTGCCAGCTCACCACTCCGGGACAGGGGCGCTTATGAGACCCAGTACTTC. Translated, it gives CASSPLRDRGAYETQYF. Based on the CDR3 plus reference TRBV18 and TRBJ2-5, the full variable domain is NAGVMQNPRHLVRRRGQEARLRCSPMKGHSHVYWYRQLPEEGLKFMVYLQKENIIDESGMPKERFSAEFPKEGPSILRIQQVVRGDSAAYFCASSPLRDRGAYETQYFGPGTRLLVL.

This chain links TRBV2 with TRBJ1-1; TRBD1 agrees at 8 bases. CDR1 is SNHLY and CDR2 is FYNNEI in the germline V gene. V lost 6 bases to trimming and J lost 9 bases; unmatched junction nucleotides: 6. This CDR3 has 12 residues. CDR3 in DNA: TGTGCCAGCAGAGGACAGGGTAATCAAGCTTTCTTT. Translation: CASRGQGNQAFF.

The V gene is TRBV4-1, the J gene TRBJ2-7; no definite D call. V lost 0 bases and J 0 bases, leaving 12 bases between the germline ends. The CDR3 runs to 16 residues. The germline gives CDR1 MGHRA, CDR2 YSYEKL. The CDR3 sequence: CASSQDNGGSSYEQYF. As DNA, the CDR3 is TGCGCCAGCAGCCAAGACAACGGCGGCTCCTCCTACGAGCAGTACTTC.

The V and J genes are TRBV12-3 or TRBV12-4 and TRBJ1-2; D is perhaps TRBD1 (5 bases). The CDR3 consists of 13 residues. V shed 2 bases and J shed 8 bases, with 12 bases lying between them. In DNA, the CDR3 is TGTGCCAGCAGTTTATGGGGGGAAGGGGGCTACACCTTC. Protein product: CASSLWGEGGYTF.